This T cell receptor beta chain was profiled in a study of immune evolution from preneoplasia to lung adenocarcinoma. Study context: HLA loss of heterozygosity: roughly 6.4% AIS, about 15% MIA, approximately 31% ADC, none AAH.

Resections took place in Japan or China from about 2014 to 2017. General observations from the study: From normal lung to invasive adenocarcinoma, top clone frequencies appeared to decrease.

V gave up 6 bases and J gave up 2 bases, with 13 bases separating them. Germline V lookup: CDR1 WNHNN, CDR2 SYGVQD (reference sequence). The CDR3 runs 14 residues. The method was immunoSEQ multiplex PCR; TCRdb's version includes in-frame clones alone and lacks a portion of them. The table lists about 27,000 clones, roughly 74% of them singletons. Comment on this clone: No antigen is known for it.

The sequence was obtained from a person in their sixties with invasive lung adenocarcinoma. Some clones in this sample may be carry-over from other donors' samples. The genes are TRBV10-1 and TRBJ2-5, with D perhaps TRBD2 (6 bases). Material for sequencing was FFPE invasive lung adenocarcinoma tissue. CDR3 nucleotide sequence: TGCGCCAGCAGGTGCCACCTAGCGCAAGAGACCCAGTACTTC. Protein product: CASRCHLAQETQYF.